By frequency in the sample, the clone carrying this T cell receptor (beta chain) is medium-sized. The antigen remains unidentified. The sample is drawn from a study of spatial heterogeneity in lung cancer. Whole-study context: Sequence detection consistently recorded a greater number of beta-chain than alpha-chain sequences.

Time point meaning: sample taken at primary tumor resection. Sequencing covered unsorted whole RNA taken from tumor, nontumor lung or frozen PBMC. Every individual TCR cDNA molecule carried its own unique molecular identifier, which allowed correction of PCR and sequencing errors. Each CDR3 protein is one row after TCRdb ran MiXCR on the 5' RACE reads. The table lists 4,500 to 6,000 distinct CDR3 sequences, around 4.9% of them singletons. Study results and caveats: Counts that tracked tumor mutation counts were those of expanded intratumoral alpha and beta TCRs.

The CDR3 totals 14 residues. Germline CDR1 is SGHDT and CDR2 is YYEEEE. The V gene lost 4 bases and the J gene lost 3 bases, with 11 bases spanning the gap. The receptor comes from a male donor with early-stage non-small cell lung cancer. The J gene is TRBJ2-4, the V gene TRBV5-6, with D unresolved. Sequencing used lung tumor tissue, obtained at surgery. The CDR3 DNA is TGTGCCAGCAGCCCAAGGACGGTCAAAAACATTCAGTACTTC. Translating gives CASSPRTVKNIQYF. The full variable domain, its missing parts supplied by reference TRBV5-6 and TRBJ2-4, is DAGVTQSPTHLIKTRGQQVTLRCSPKSGHDTVSWYQQALGQGPQFIFQYYEEEERQRGNFPDRFSGHQFPNYSSELNVNALLLGDSALYLCASSPRTVKNIQYFGAGTRLSVL.